Listed below are T cell receptor beta chains from one sample, sequenced in a study of PD-L1 blockade in urothelial cancer. This table comes from immunoSEQ multiplex PCR, and its TCRdb copy is limited to in-frame clones, with some not included. The sample records under 95,000 clones, more than 75% being singletons. The sequences come from PBMCs, collected around atezolizumab (anti-PD-L1) treatment. The origin of the receptors is a man aged 55-75 years with urothelial cancer. The CDR3 runs from the conserved cysteine through the conserved F or W. The D gene is left open where the match is weak. For some rows the clone size is stated as once, few or many, or as a class when expanded; others skip it.

CDR3 length	V gene	D gene	clone size	J gene	CDR3 protein	CDR3 DNA
17	TRBV7-9	TRBD2	once	TRBJ2-1	CASSSPPASGEYNEQFF	TGTGCCAGCAGCTCCCCCCCTGCTAGCGGGGAATACAATGAGCAGTTCTTC
16	TRBV5-1	.	.	TRBJ1-3	CASSLAGGGSGNTIYF	TGCGCCAGCAGCTTGGCCGGGGGGGGCTCTGGAAACACCATATATTTT
17	TRBV19	TRBD1	.	TRBJ1-2	CASTNTGTGYGEHGYTF	TGTGCCAGTACCAACACGGGGACAGGGTACGGAGAACATGGCTACACCTTC
13	TRBV5-6	.	once	TRBJ2-7	CASSQGSSYEQYF	TGTGCCAGCAGCCAGGGGAGCTCCTACGAGCAGTACTTC
15	TRBV7-9	TRBD1	few	TRBJ1-2	CASSSNRGLGYGYTF	TGTGCCAGCAGCTCAAACAGGGGGCTCGGGTATGGCTACACCTTC
14	TRBV18	TRBD1	.	TRBJ2-7	CASSPGQGRYEQYF	TGTGCCAGCTCACCGGGACAGGGGCGCTACGAGCAGTACTTC
14	TRBV30	TRBD2	.	TRBJ2-1	CAWAGLAGSNEQFF	TGTGCCTGGGCCGGACTAGCGGGGAGCAATGAGCAGTTCTTC
13	TRBV10-3	TRBD1	.	TRBJ1-1	CAITRQGFTEAFF	TGTGCCATCACTAGACAGGGGTTCACTGAAGCTTTCTTT
13	TRBV9	.	.	TRBJ1-3	CASSATPGDTIYF	TGTGCCAGCAGCGCGACGCCCGGAGACACCATATATTTT
15	TRBV30	TRBD2	.	TRBJ2-1	CAWSVGAGQYNEQFF	TGTGCCTGGAGTGTTGGAGCGGGGCAGTACAATGAGCAGTTCTTC
14	TRBV5-6	.	once	TRBJ2-7	CASSLGSGDYEQYF	TGTGCCAGCAGCTTGGGGTCAGGGGACTACGAGCAGTACTTC
13	TRBV5-6	TRBD1	.	TRBJ1-2	CASRAGTENGYTF	TGTGCCAGCAGGGCCGGGACAGAGAATGGCTACACCTTC
14	TRBV11-1	.	.	TRBJ1-2	CASSSGQIFYGYTF	TGTGCCAGCAGCTCCGGACAGATTTTCTATGGCTACACCTTC
14	TRBV7-2	TRBD1	.	TRBJ1-5	CASSSTGIDQPQHF	TGTGCCAGCAGCTCGACAGGGATCGATCAGCCCCAGCATTTT
20	TRBV4-1	TRBD2	.	TRBJ2-1	CASSPWDLVGLAGRSNEQFF	TGCGCCAGCAGCCCCTGGGATCTGGTTGGATTAGCGGGAAGGTCCAATGAGCAGTTCTTC
14	TRBV7-9	.	.	TRBJ2-6	CASNYNSGANVLTF	TGTGCCAGCAACTACAACTCTGGGGCCAACGTCCTGACTTTC
14	TRBV7-2	.	.	TRBJ1-1	CASSGGSLNTEAFF	TGTGCCAGCAGCGGAGGGAGCCTGAACACTGAAGCTTTCTTT
15	TRBV7-9	TRBD1	.	TRBJ1-3	CASSLDRGPGNTIYF	TGTGCCAGCAGCTTGGACAGGGGGCCCGGAAACACCATATATTTT
17	TRBV4-1	TRBD1	.	TRBJ1-1	CASSQRPGTGSNTEAFF	TGCGCCAGCAGCCAACGTCCCGGGACAGGGTCGAACACTGAAGCTTTCTTT
13	TRBV5-1	TRBD1	few	TRBJ2-1	CASSRQGRNEQFF	TGCGCCAGCAGCCGACAGGGTCGCAATGAGCAGTTCTTC
18	TRBV28	.	.	TRBJ2-3	CASSLSNDMSGSPDTQYF	TGTGCCAGCAGTTTATCGAATGATATGTCGGGTTCGCCAGATACGCAGTATTTT
20	TRBV5-4	TRBD2	.	TRBJ2-1	CASPALGVGTSGRAANEQFF	TGTGCCAGCCCAGCTTTAGGGGTAGGAACGAGCGGGAGGGCTGCGAATGAGCAGTTCTTC
14	TRBV5-1	TRBD2	.	TRBJ2-2	CASSAGGQAGELFF	TGCGCCAGCAGCGCGGGGGGGCAAGCCGGGGAGCTGTTTTTT
13	TRBV30	TRBD1	.	TRBJ1-2	CAWSGDRGKGYTF	TGTGCCTGGAGTGGTGACAGGGGGAAGGGCTACACCTTC
15	TRBV19	.	few	TRBJ1-2	CASSITRQTNYGYTF	TGTGCCAGTAGTATTACCCGACAGACTAACTATGGCTACACCTTC
14	TRBV19	.	.	TRBJ1-4	CASKRGNSREKLFF	TGTGCCAGTAAAAGGGGGAATTCCAGGGAAAAACTGTTTTTT
11	TRBV2	.	.	TRBJ1-1	CASSVNTEAFF	TGTGCCAGCAGCGTGAACACTGAAGCTTTCTTT
15	TRBV5-6	.	.	TRBJ1-4	CASSFKTGKNEKLFF	TGTGCCAGCAGCTTTAAGACAGGCAAAAATGAAAAACTGTTTTTT
13	TRBV6-5	.	once	TRBJ1-1	CASSYSRATEAFF	TGTGCCAGCAGTTATAGCAGGGCCACTGAAGCTTTCTTT
19	TRBV2	TRBD1	.	TRBJ1-1	CASSEAVYRGLTSNTEAFF	TGTGCCAGCAGTGAAGCTGTATATAGGGGGCTAACCTCGAACACTGAAGCTTTCTTT
14	TRBV9	.	.	TRBJ2-5	CASSVGGLQETQYF	TGTGCCAGCAGCGTAGGGGGGCTCCAAGAGACCCAGTACTTC
13	TRBV2	.	.	TRBJ2-1	CARRGGGYNEQFF	TGTGCCAGAAGGGGGGGAGGCTACAATGAGCAGTTCTTC
12	TRBV14	.	.	TRBJ1-1	CASRTLGSEAFF	TGTGCCAGCCGGACTTTAGGGAGTGAAGCTTTCTTT
12	TRBV7-9	.	.	TRBJ2-1	CASSLPGNEQFF	TGTGCCAGCAGCCTTCCCGGCAATGAGCAGTTCTTC
11	TRBV29-1	TRBD1	once	TRBJ2-7	CSANRGYEQYF	TGCAGCGCAAACAGGGGGTACGAGCAGTACTTC
16	TRBV27	TRBD2	.	TRBJ2-3	CASRTYSGTSTDTQYF	TGTGCCAGCCGAACTTATAGCGGGACGAGCACAGATACGCAGTATTTT
11	TRBV30	.	.	TRBJ1-1	CAWSVSPEAFF	TGTGCCTGGAGTGTAAGCCCTGAAGCTTTCTTT
16	TRBV5-1	TRBD1	.	TRBJ1-3	CASTLGHRGSGNTIYF	TGCGCCAGCACCTTGGGACACAGGGGCTCTGGAAACACCATATATTTT
13	TRBV30	.	.	TRBJ1-2	CAWEYRQNYGYTF	TGTGCCTGGGAATACCGACAGAACTATGGCTACACCTTC
16	TRBV27	TRBD2	.	TRBJ2-1	CASSTTGRGGNNEQFF	TGTGCCAGCAGTACCACAGGGCGGGGGGGAAACAATGAGCAGTTCTTC
16	TRBV13	TRBD2	.	TRBJ2-1	CASNPLGGSSYNEQFF	TGTGCCAGCAACCCTCTCGGGGGGAGCTCCTACAATGAGCAGTTCTTC
14	TRBV5-1	.	.	TRBJ2-1	CASSLGLGYNEQFF	TGCGCCAGCAGCTTGGGGCTAGGTTACAATGAGCAGTTCTTC
16	TRBV27	TRBD2	.	TRBJ2-7	CASSLGQRGRSYEQYF	TGTGCCAGCAGCTTGGGTCAGCGGGGGAGGAGCTACGAGCAGTACTTC
16	TRBV5-1	TRBD2	few	TRBJ2-7	CASSTEPGLAGGEQYF	TGCGCCAGCAGCACCGAACCGGGACTAGCGGGAGGCGAGCAGTACTTC
13	TRBV27	.	.	TRBJ1-1	CASSIQRHTEAFF	TGTGCCAGCAGTATCCAGCGCCACACTGAAGCTTTCTTT
14	TRBV28	TRBD1	.	TRBJ1-1	CGLKRTGVRTEAFF	TGCGGACTCAAACGAACAGGGGTGAGGACTGAAGCTTTCTTT
13	TRBV9	.	.	TRBJ2-5	CASSVTGQETQYF	TGTGCCAGCAGCGTTACAGGACAAGAGACCCAGTACTTC
15	TRBV5-1	TRBD1	.	TRBJ2-7	CASSLGPGQAGEQYF	TGCGCCAGCAGCTTGGGGCCGGGACAGGCGGGCGAGCAGTACTTC
16	TRBV5-1	.	.	TRBJ2-2	CASSLGQDANTGELFF	TGCGCCAGCAGCTTGGGACAGGACGCGAACACCGGGGAGCTGTTTTTT
13	TRBV11-1	.	.	TRBJ1-6	CASSLRGTSPLHF	TGTGCCAGCAGTTTGAGGGGGACTTCACCCCTCCACTTT
15	TRBV29-1	TRBD2	.	TRBJ2-2	CSVQQVHREGGELFF	TGCAGCGTCCAACAGGTGCACCGGGAGGGCGGGGAGCTGTTTTTT
13	TRBV7-2	.	.	TRBJ1-4	CASSFSPREKLFF	TGTGCCAGCAGCTTTAGCCCAAGAGAAAAACTGTTTTTT
17	TRBV10-2	.	.	TRBJ2-7	CASRAPRKGLTSYEQYF	TGCGCCAGCAGAGCCCCCCGCAAGGGACTTACTTCCTACGAGCAGTACTTC
17	TRBV2	TRBD2	.	TRBJ2-1	CASSELGPSGRENEQFF	TGTGCCAGCAGTGAACTCGGGCCGAGCGGGAGGGAGAATGAGCAGTTCTTC
15	TRBV28	.	.	TRBJ1-4	CASSLFGRVGEKLFF	TGTGCCAGCAGTTTATTCGGGAGAGTGGGTGAAAAACTGTTTTTT
16	TRBV7-2	.	.	TRBJ2-5	CASSPSVGAAQETQYF	TGTGCCAGCAGTCCAAGTGTGGGGGCGGCTCAAGAGACCCAGTACTTC